This T cell receptor (beta chain) was sequenced during a study of OX40 agonist ivuxolimab in advanced cancers. The overall study: A diagnosis of hepatocellular carcinoma, melanoma, renal cell or head and neck cancer was present in dose-escalation patients. General study points: Also present in some nonresponders was a low level of normalized T-cell clonal expansion. What antigens the expanded peripheral T cells recognized was never established.

TCRdb keeps only in-frame clones here, not all; method: immunoSEQ multiplex PCR. Of fewer than 100,000 clones in the sample, less than 85% were seen once. Details on this clone: The antigen remains unidentified.

Source: CD4+ or CD8+ T cells sorted from blood, taken in a trial of the OX40 agonist ivuxolimab. This receptor was identified in an adult with an advanced solid tumor such as melanoma, head and neck, liver or kidney cancer.

The CDR3 DNA reads as TGTGCCACCAGCAGAGAGAGGGGGCGCGGGGAGACCCAGTACTTC. This translates into CATSRERGRGETQYF. This chain joins TRBV15 and TRBJ2-5, with 7 bases identical to TRBD1. This CDR3 is built from 15 residues. Germline values: CDR1 LNHNV, CDR2 YYDKDF (reference sequence). Trimming cost V 0 bases and J 5 bases; bases outside gene matches: 6.